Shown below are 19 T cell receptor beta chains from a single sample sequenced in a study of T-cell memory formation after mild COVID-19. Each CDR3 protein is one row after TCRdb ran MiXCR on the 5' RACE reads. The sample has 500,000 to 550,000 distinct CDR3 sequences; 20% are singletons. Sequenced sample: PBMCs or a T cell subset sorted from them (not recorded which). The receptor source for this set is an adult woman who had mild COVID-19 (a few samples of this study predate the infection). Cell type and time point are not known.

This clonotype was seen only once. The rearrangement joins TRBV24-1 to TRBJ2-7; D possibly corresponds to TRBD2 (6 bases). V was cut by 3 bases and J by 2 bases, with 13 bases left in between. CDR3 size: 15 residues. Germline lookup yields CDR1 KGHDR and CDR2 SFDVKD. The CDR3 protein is CATSDGGGGAYEQYF. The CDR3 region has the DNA TGTGCCACCAGTGATGGAGGAGGAGGGGCCTACGAGCAGTACTTC.

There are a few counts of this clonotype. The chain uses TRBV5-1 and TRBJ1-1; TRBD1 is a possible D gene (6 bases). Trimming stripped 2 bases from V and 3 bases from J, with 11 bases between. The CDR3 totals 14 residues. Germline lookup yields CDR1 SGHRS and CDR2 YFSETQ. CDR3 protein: CASSFPGEDTEAFF. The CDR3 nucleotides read TGCGCCAGCAGCTTCCCAGGGGAGGACACTGAAGCTTTCTTT.

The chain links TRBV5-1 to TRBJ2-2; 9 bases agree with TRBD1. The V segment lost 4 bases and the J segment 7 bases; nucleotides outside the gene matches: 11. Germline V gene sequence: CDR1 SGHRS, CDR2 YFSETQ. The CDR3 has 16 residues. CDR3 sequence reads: CASSQGQGRGYGELFF. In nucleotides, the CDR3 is TGCGCCAGCAGCCAGGGACAGGGCCGAGGATACGGGGAGCTGTTTTTT.

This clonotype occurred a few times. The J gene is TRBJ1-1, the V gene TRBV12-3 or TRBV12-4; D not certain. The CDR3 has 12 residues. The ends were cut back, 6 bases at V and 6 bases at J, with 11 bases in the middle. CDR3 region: CASSTWGSEAFF. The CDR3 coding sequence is TGTGCCAGCAGCACATGGGGATCTGAAGCTTTCTTT.

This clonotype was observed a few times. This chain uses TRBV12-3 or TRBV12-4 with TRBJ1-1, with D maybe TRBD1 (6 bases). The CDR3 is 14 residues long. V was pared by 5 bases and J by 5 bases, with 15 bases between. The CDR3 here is CASSLQQGRTEAFF. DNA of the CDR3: TGTGCCAGCAGTCTCCAACAGGGACGGACTGAAGCTTTCTTT.

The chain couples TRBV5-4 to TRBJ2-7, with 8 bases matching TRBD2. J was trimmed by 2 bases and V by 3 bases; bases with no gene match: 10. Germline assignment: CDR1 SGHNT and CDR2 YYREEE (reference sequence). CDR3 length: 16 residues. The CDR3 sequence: CASSSRVTGGPYEQYF. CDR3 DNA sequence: TGTGCCAGCAGCTCCAGGGTAACGGGAGGGCCCTACGAGCAGTACTTC.

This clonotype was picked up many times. CDR3 sequence reads: CASSSWRGQGMGNTEAFF. Written as DNA, the CDR3 is TGTGCCAGCTCATCATGGCGTGGACAGGGTATGGGGAACACTGAAGCTTTCTTT. This chain connects TRBV18 to TRBJ1-1, with TRBD1 matching over 8 bases. CDR3 length: 18 amino acids. Looked up from germline, CDR1 is KGHSH and CDR2 is LQKENI. Trimming cost V 5 bases and J 1 base; bases outside gene matches: 15.

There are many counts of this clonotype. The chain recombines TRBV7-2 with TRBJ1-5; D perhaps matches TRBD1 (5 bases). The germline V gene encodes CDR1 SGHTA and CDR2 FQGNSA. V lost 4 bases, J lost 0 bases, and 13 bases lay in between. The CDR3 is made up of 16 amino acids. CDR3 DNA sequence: TGTGCCAGCAGCTCTGGATCCGGGACTAGCAATCAGCCCCAGCATTTT. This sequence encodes CASSSGSGTSNQPQHF.

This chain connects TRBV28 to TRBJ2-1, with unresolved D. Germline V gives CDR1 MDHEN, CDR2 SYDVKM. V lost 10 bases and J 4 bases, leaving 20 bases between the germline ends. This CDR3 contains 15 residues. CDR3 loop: CATRAGPIMYNEQFF. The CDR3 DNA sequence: TGTGCCACCCGCGCCGGACCCATAATGTACAATGAGCAGTTCTTC.

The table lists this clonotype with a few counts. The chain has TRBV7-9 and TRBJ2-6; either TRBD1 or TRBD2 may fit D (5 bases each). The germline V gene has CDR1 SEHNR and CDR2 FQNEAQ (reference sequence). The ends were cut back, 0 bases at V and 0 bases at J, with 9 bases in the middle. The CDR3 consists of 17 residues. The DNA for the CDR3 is TGTGCCAGCAGCTTAGCGGGGACCTCCTCTGGGGCCAACGTCCTGACTTTC. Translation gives CASSLAGTSSGANVLTF.

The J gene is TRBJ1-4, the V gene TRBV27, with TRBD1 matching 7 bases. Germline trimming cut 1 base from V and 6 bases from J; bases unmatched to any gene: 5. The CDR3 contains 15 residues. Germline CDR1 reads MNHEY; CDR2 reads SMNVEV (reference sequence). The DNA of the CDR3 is TGTGCCAGCAGTTTATTTGACAGGGTTGATGAAAAACTGTTTTTT. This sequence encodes CASSLFDRVDEKLFF.

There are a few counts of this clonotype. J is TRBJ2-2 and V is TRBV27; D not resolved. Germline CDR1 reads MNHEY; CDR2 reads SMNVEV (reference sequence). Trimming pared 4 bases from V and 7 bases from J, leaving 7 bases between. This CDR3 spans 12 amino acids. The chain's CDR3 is CASSSSFGELFF. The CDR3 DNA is TGTGCCAGCAGTTCCAGTTTCGGGGAGCTGTTTTTT.

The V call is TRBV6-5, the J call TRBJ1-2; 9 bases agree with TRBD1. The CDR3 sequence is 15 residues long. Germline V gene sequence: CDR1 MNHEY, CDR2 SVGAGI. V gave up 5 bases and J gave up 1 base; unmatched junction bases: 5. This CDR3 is CASSPRQGGNYGYTF. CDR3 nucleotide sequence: TGTGCCAGCAGTCCTCGACAGGGGGGTAACTATGGCTACACCTTC.

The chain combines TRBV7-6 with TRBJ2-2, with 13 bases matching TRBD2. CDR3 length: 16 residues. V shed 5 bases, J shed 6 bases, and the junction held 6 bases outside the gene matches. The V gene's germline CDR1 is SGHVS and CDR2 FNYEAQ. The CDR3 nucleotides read TGTGCCAGCAGCCCAACTAGCGGGGGGGCTGCCGGGGAGCTGTTTTTT. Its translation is CASSPTSGGAAGELFF.

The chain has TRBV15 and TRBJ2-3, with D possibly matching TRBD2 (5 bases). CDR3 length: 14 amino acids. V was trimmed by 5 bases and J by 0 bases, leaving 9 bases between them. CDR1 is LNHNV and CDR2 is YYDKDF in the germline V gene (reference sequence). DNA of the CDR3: TGTGCCACCAGCGTAGCGCTGAGCACAGATACGCAGTATTTT. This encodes CATSVALSTDTQYF.

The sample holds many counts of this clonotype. CDR3: CASSTKWDQPQHF. DNA of the CDR3: TGTGCCAGCAGCACCAAGTGGGACCAGCCCCAGCATTTT. The chain combines TRBV7-9 with TRBJ1-5, with D maybe TRBD1 (5 bases). Germline V gene data show CDR1 as SEHNR and CDR2 as FQNEAQ (reference sequence). V dropped 5 bases and J dropped 7 bases, with 12 bases sitting between them. The CDR3 spans 13 residues.

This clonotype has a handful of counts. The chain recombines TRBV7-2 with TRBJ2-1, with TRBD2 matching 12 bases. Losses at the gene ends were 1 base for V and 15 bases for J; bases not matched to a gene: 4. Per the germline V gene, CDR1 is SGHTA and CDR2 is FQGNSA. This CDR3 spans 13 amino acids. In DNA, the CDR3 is TGTGCCAGCAGCTTAGGGCTAGCGGGAGGGGGGTTCTTC. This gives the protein CASSLGLAGGGFF.

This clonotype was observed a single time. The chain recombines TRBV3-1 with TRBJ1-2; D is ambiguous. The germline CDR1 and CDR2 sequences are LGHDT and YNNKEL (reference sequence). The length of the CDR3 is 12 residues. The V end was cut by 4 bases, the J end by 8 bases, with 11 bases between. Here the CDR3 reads CASSLHGGGYTF. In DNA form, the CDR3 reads TGTGCCAGCAGCCTCCATGGAGGAGGCTACACCTTC.

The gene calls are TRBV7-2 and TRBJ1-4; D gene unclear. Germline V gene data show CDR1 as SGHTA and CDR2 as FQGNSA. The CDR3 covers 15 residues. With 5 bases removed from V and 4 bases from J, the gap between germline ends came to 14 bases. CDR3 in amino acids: CASSQAGSSNEKLFF. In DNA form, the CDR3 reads TGTGCCAGCAGCCAAGCCGGGAGCAGTAATGAAAAACTGTTTTTT.